This is a list of T cell receptor beta chains from one sample in a study of cytomegalovirus exposure and HLA in healthy donors. Assay used: immunoSEQ multiplex PCR; TCRdb lists only in-frame clones, some missing. The sample lists 150,000 to 200,000 clones, roughly 80% occurring once. What was sequenced was PBMCs. These receptors were taken from a woman aged 40 to 49 in good health and CMV-seronegative. The CDR3 runs from the conserved cysteine through the conserved F or W. The D gene is left open where the match is weak.

TRBV5-1	TRBJ1-1	-	TGCGCCAGCAGCTTGGGCGTCGGTCAGGGAGCTTTCTTT	CASSLGVGQGAFF
TRBV28	TRBJ1-1	-	TGTGCCAGCAGTTGGGGCGGAATGAACACTGAAGCTTTCTTT	CASSWGGMNTEAFF
TRBV6-1	TRBJ1-6	-	TGTGCCAGCAGTGAACAAAGTAGGAGGTCACCCCTCCACTTT	CASSEQSRRSPLHF
TRBV5-1	TRBJ2-7	TRBD1	TGCGCCAGCAGCTTGGGGCTGGGACAGGGCTACGAGCAGTACTTC	CASSLGLGQGYEQYF
TRBV6-5	TRBJ2-7	-	TGTGCCAGCAAGAAAAACCGGGACACAGCCTACGAGCAGTACTTC	CASKKNRDTAYEQYF
TRBV27	TRBJ2-7	TRBD2	TGTGCCAGCAGCCCCGCGGGTAGCGGGCCTCTCAGCTCCTACGAGCAGTACTTC	CASSPAGSGPLSSYEQYF
TRBV5-1	TRBJ2-7	TRBD1	TGCGCCAGCGACAGGGTCCCCTACGAGCAGTACTTC	CASDRVPYEQYF
TRBV7-6	TRBJ1-4	TRBD1	TGTGCCAGCAGCTTACGCACAGGGGCAACTAATGAAAAACTGTTTTTT	CASSLRTGATNEKLFF
TRBV6-5	TRBJ2-3	TRBD2	TGTGCCAGCAGTTCGGGACTAGCGGGACTTTATACGCAGTATTTT	CASSSGLAGLYTQYF
TRBV7-2	TRBJ1-1	-	TGTGCCAGCAGCTTCGGGGGCGGGGGGCGGTTCATGAACACTGAAGCTTTCTTT	CASSFGGGGRFMNTEAFF
TRBV19	TRBJ1-5	-	TGTGCCAGTAGTATACCCCAGGGGCTGGGTCCCCAGCATTTT	CASSIPQGLGPQHF
TRBV14	TRBJ1-2	-	TGTGCCAGCAGCCAAGACGTCAGGGGTGGCTACACCTTC	CASSQDVRGGYTF
TRBV5-4	TRBJ2-1	TRBD2	TGTGCCAGCAGCCTAGCTAGCGGGAGCTTCAATGAGCAGTTCTTC	CASSLASGSFNEQFF
TRBV7-8	TRBJ2-2	TRBD1	TGTGCCAGCTCCCTGGCAAGGGGGCGCATCGGGGAGCTGTTTTTT	CASSLARGRIGELFF
TRBV19	TRBJ1-1	TRBD1	TGTGCCAGTAGGTCGACAGGGAGTACTGAAGCTTTCTTT	CASRSTGSTEAFF
TRBV7-2	TRBJ2-1	TRBD2	TGTGCCAGCAGCACAATAGCGGGGGTCTACAATGAGCAGTTCTTC	CASSTIAGVYNEQFF
TRBV14	TRBJ2-5	-	TGTGCCAGCAGCTCAGGGGAGACCCAGTACTTC	CASSSGETQYF
TRBV11-2	TRBJ1-1	TRBD1	TGTGCCAGCAGCCAAGGGACAGGGGGGAACACTGAAGCTTTCTTT	CASSQGTGGNTEAFF
TRBV19	TRBJ1-6	-	TGTGCCAGTAGTATTGCGGGAGATGGTAATTCACCCCTCCACTTT	CASSIAGDGNSPLHF
TRBV5-6	TRBJ2-5	-	TGTGCCAGCAGCCCACCCTCCAGGGTAGGGGAGACCCAGTACTTC	CASSPPSRVGETQYF
TRBV7-3	TRBJ1-1	TRBD1	TGTGCCAGCAGCTTAACGCCAGGGGGGAACACTGAAGCTTTCTTT	CASSLTPGGNTEAFF
TRBV4-2	TRBJ2-7	-	TGTGCCAGCAGCCAAGATCCGGGGGTTACGCTCTACGAGCAGTACTTC	CASSQDPGVTLYEQYF
TRBV5-4	TRBJ2-7	TRBD1	TGTGCCAGCAGCCCCATGGGACAGGGCTACGAGCAGTACTTC	CASSPMGQGYEQYF